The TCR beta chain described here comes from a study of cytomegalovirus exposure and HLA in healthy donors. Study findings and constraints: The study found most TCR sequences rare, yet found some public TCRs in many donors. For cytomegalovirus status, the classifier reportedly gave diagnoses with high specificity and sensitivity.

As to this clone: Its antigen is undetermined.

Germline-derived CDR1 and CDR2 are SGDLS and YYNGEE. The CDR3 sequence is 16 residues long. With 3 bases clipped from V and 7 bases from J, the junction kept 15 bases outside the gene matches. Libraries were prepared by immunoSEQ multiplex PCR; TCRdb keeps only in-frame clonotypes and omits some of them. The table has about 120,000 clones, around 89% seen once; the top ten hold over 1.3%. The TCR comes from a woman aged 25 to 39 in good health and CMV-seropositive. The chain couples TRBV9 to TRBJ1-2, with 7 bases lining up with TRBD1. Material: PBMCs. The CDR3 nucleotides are TGTGCCAGCAGCGGCAACCGGGACAGATTCTATCGTGGCTACACCTTC. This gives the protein CASSGNRDRFYRGYTF.